These T cell receptor beta chains were read from a single sample in a study of blood T cell repertoires in COVID-19. Here immunoSEQ multiplex PCR was the method, and the copy in TCRdb shows in-frame clones only, minus some. The sample gives around 170,000 clones, more than 75% of which show up once; approximately 15% is in the top ten. The source material was PBMCs or T cells enriched from blood (not recorded which). These receptors all come from a man aged 55 to 70 who had been exposed to COVID-19. CDR3s leave out the opening cysteine and the closing phenylalanine or tryptophan. Fields, in order: V gene, clone size, D gene, J gene, CDR3 protein. D genes are given only for firm matches. Expanded clones are given a class, and other clones once, few, many or no size at all.

v_gene: TRBV12-3/TRBV12-4
abundance: NA
d_gene: NA
j_gene: TRBJ2-1
CDR3aa: ASTSYDEQF

v_gene: TRBV29-1
abundance: NA
d_gene: NA
j_gene: TRBJ2-1
CDR3aa: SDRQNNNEQF

v_gene: TRBV6-6
abundance: NA
d_gene: TRBD1
j_gene: TRBJ2-5
CDR3aa: ASSRGQGVQETQY

v_gene: TRBV5-5
abundance: few
d_gene: TRBD1
j_gene: TRBJ1-1
CDR3aa: ASSLGTGLLDTEAF

v_gene: TRBV9
abundance: NA
d_gene: NA
j_gene: TRBJ1-1
CDR3aa: ASSVEDFEGAF

v_gene: TRBV27
abundance: once
d_gene: TRBD1
j_gene: TRBJ2-3
CDR3aa: ASSPTDRFTDTQY

v_gene: TRBV18
abundance: NA
d_gene: NA
j_gene: TRBJ2-1
CDR3aa: ASSTESSYNEQF

v_gene: TRBV29-1
abundance: NA
d_gene: NA
j_gene: TRBJ1-4
CDR3aa: SVSLVAGSLAEKLF

v_gene: TRBV19
abundance: NA
d_gene: NA
j_gene: TRBJ1-1
CDR3aa: ASSTPGETEAF

v_gene: TRBV6-5
abundance: NA
d_gene: TRBD1
j_gene: TRBJ2-2
CDR3aa: ASRQGPLTGELF

v_gene: TRBV7-9
abundance: NA
d_gene: TRBD1
j_gene: TRBJ1-4
CDR3aa: ASSPGGGEEKLF

v_gene: TRBV10-3
abundance: NA
d_gene: NA
j_gene: TRBJ1-1
CDR3aa: AISEHSNTEAF

v_gene: TRBV29-1
abundance: NA
d_gene: NA
j_gene: TRBJ2-1
CDR3aa: SVDFEHNEQF

v_gene: TRBV7-9
abundance: NA
d_gene: NA
j_gene: TRBJ1-1
CDR3aa: ASSLTYTEAF

v_gene: TRBV7-9
abundance: NA
d_gene: TRBD1
j_gene: TRBJ2-2
CDR3aa: ASSRYRGNDTGELF

v_gene: TRBV25-1
abundance: NA
d_gene: NA
j_gene: TRBJ2-7
CDR3aa: ASRDSLTYEQY

v_gene: TRBV6-5
abundance: once
d_gene: NA
j_gene: TRBJ1-6
CDR3aa: ASSYSPGTDSPLH

v_gene: TRBV5-4
abundance: NA
d_gene: NA
j_gene: TRBJ2-1
CDR3aa: ASSRTVNEQF

v_gene: TRBV5-4
abundance: NA
d_gene: NA
j_gene: TRBJ1-6
CDR3aa: ASSSDRGEGSPLH

v_gene: TRBV7-2
abundance: NA
d_gene: NA
j_gene: TRBJ1-1
CDR3aa: ASIPPGVLNTEAF

v_gene: TRBV27
abundance: NA
d_gene: TRBD2
j_gene: TRBJ2-1
CDR3aa: ASSYSGTYNEQF

v_gene: TRBV2
abundance: NA
d_gene: TRBD1
j_gene: TRBJ1-5
CDR3aa: ASSESEDRVNQPQH

v_gene: TRBV5-5
abundance: NA
d_gene: NA
j_gene: TRBJ1-4
CDR3aa: ASSLIATNEKLF

v_gene: TRBV6-4
abundance: NA
d_gene: TRBD1
j_gene: TRBJ1-1
CDR3aa: ASSDGTENTEAF

v_gene: TRBV10-1
abundance: few
d_gene: TRBD1
j_gene: TRBJ1-1
CDR3aa: ANQGQGRAF

v_gene: TRBV5-1
abundance: NA
d_gene: NA
j_gene: TRBJ2-3
CDR3aa: ASSLGYRTDTQY

v_gene: TRBV11-2
abundance: NA
d_gene: NA
j_gene: TRBJ2-7
CDR3aa: ASSLERAGGYEQY

v_gene: TRBV21-1
abundance: few
d_gene: NA
j_gene: TRBJ1-3
CDR3aa: ASSKAGQVSSGNTIY

v_gene: TRBV30
abundance: NA
d_gene: TRBD1
j_gene: TRBJ2-5
CDR3aa: AWSVQGQGLRETQY

v_gene: TRBV6-1
abundance: NA
d_gene: NA
j_gene: TRBJ2-7
CDR3aa: ASSDTPRYEQY

v_gene: TRBV11-2
abundance: NA
d_gene: NA
j_gene: TRBJ2-1
CDR3aa: ASSPILSSYNEQF

v_gene: TRBV12-3/TRBV12-4
abundance: once
d_gene: NA
j_gene: TRBJ2-7
CDR3aa: ASSRRQTYEQY

v_gene: TRBV7-3
abundance: once
d_gene: NA
j_gene: TRBJ1-2
CDR3aa: ASSLGEGYGYT

v_gene: TRBV19
abundance: NA
d_gene: NA
j_gene: TRBJ1-2
CDR3aa: ASSAPGQTNYGYT

v_gene: TRBV3-1/TRBV3-2
abundance: NA
d_gene: NA
j_gene: TRBJ2-5
CDR3aa: ASSHWGGTEETQY

v_gene: TRBV7-8
abundance: NA
d_gene: TRBD2
j_gene: TRBJ2-7
CDR3aa: ASSLAGISGSYEQY